A single sample is the source of the 14 T cell receptor beta chains below, sequenced in a study of patients and donors after allogeneic stem cell transplantation. TCRdb re-analysed the RT-PCR reads in MiXCR, keeping a single row per CDR3 protein. The sample includes 90,000 to 120,000 distinct CDR3 sequences, around 35% of them seen just once. The material sequenced was blood, either unsorted or a sorted T cell fraction (not recorded which). These receptors were taken from a human donor who was either an allogeneic HSCT recipient or a stem cell or donor lymphocyte infusion donor (not recorded which). It is not recorded whose cells these are; they may come from a transplant donor.

This clonotype was found a few times. The chain uses TRBV4-3 and TRBJ1-1; D gene uncertain. The CDR3 consists of 14 residues. The V gene's germline CDR1 is LGHNA and CDR2 YSLEER. V dropped 1 base and J dropped 10 bases, with 16 bases sitting between them. The CDR3 DNA follows: TGCGCCAGCAGCCAAGCCCACTATGATCGAGGAGCTTTCTTT. Translated: CASSQAHYDRGAFF.

The chain links TRBV29-1 to TRBJ2-5, with D perhaps given as TRBD1 or TRBD2 (6 bases each). Per germline, CDR1 SQVTM and CDR2 ANQGSEA. The CDR3 is 13 amino acids. V was shortened by 1 base and J by 7 bases, with 13 bases between the two germline ends. As DNA, the CDR3 is TGCAGCGTTGAAGGCTCCGAGGGGGGGACCCAGTACTTC. This sequence encodes CSVEGSEGGTQYF. Drawing the rest from reference TRBV29-1 and TRBJ2-5, the complete variable domain is SAVISQKPSRDICQRGTSLTIQCQVDSQVTMMFWYRQQPGQSLTLIATANQGSEATYESGFVIDKFPISRPNLTFSTLTVSNMSPEDSSIYLCSVEGSEGGTQYFGPGTRLLVL.

This chain uses TRBV20-1 with TRBJ2-1; possibly TRBD2 for D (5 bases). The CDR3 contains 14 residues. With 4 bases removed from V and 2 bases from J, the gap between germline ends came to 12 bases. Germline V CDR1 and CDR2: DFQATT, SNEGSKA (reference sequence). The CDR3 loop reads CSATRGIPYNEQFF. The CDR3 DNA reads TGCAGTGCTACAAGAGGGATACCCTACAATGAGCAGTTCTTC.

The chain recombines TRBV24-1 with TRBJ1-2; D unresolved. V was trimmed by 3 bases and J by 7 bases, leaving 11 bases between them. Germline values: CDR1 KGHDR, CDR2 SFDVKD. This CDR3 spans 13 amino acids. CDR3 region: CATSDPGLPGYTF. CDR3 coding DNA: TGTGCCACCAGTGATCCCGGCCTCCCTGGCTACACCTTC.

The chain uses TRBV27 and TRBJ2-1; 8 bases fit TRBD1. This CDR3 is built from 16 residues. Germline trimming cut 1 base from V and 4 bases from J; bases unmatched to any gene: 6. Germline loops: CDR1 MNHEY, CDR2 SMNVEV (reference sequence). Here the CDR3 DNA reads TGTGCCAGCAGTTTATTAAGCAGGGGGCTGTACAATGAGCAGTTCTTC. Its translation: CASSLLSRGLYNEQFF.

V gene TRBV10-3 combines with J gene TRBJ1-1; D gene uncertain. CDR3 length: 13 residues. The germline V gene has CDR1 ENHRY and CDR2 SYGVKD. V lost 4 bases to trimming and J lost 1 base, with 7 bases between them. For the CDR3, the DNA is TGTGCCATCAGTGCCTCAGGGAACACTGAAGCTTTCTTT. It yields the protein CAISASGNTEAFF.

This clonotype has only a few counts. This chain links TRBV11-2 with TRBJ1-1; D may be TRBD1 (5 bases). Trimming took 4 bases from V and 1 from J, leaving 13 bases between them. CDR1 and CDR2 from the germline V gene are SGHAT and FQNNGV. The CDR3 spans 15 residues. This chain's CDR3 is CASSSYRGRNTEAFF. In DNA form, the CDR3 reads TGTGCCAGCAGCTCCTACCGGGGGAGGAACACTGAAGCTTTCTTT.

This chain links TRBV4-3 with TRBJ2-7; 7 positions agree with TRBD1. Germline CDR1 is LGHNA and CDR2 is YSLEER. With V trimmed by 4 bases and J by 5 bases, 8 bases remained unmatched. This CDR3 comprises 14 residues. The CDR3 sequence is CASSPLTGYHEQYF. The CDR3 DNA follows: TGCGCCAGCAGCCCCCTGACAGGGTACCACGAGCAGTACTTC.

The V and J genes are TRBV29-1 and TRBJ2-5; D gene ambiguous. This CDR3 is built from 12 residues. V was clipped by 1 base and J by 0 bases, with 3 bases between them. Germline CDR1 SQVTM, CDR2 ANQGSEA. In nucleotides, the CDR3 is TGCAGCGTTGAAGGAAACCAAGAGACCCAGTACTTC. Its protein is CSVEGNQETQYF.

This sequence joins TRBV6-1 and TRBJ1-5; D possibly corresponds to TRBD1 (5 bases). The CDR3 extends over 13 amino acids. The ends were cut back, 6 bases at V and 11 bases at J, with 17 bases in the middle. Germline CDR1 and CDR2: MNHNS and SASEGT. Here the CDR3 reads CASSPRGREAQHF. The CDR3 region has the DNA TGTGCCAGCAGCCCACGGGGGAGGGAGGCCCAGCATTTT.

The chain has TRBV12-3 or TRBV12-4 and TRBJ2-3; unclear D gene. V shed 2 bases and J shed 4 bases, with 7 bases lying between them. The length of the CDR3 is 13 residues. CDR3: CASSLLRSDTQYF. The CDR3 nucleotides are TGTGCCAGCAGTTTATTGCGGTCAGATACGCAGTATTTT.

The table lists this clonotype with a few counts. The chain links TRBV9 to TRBJ1-6, with unresolved D. V lost 0 bases and J 7 bases, leaving 8 bases between the germline ends. CDR1 and CDR2 from the germline V gene are SGDLS and YYNGEE. The CDR3 loop spans 14 amino acids. CDR3 nucleotide sequence: TGTGCCAGCAGCGTAGCACGGTGGAATTCACCCCTCCACTTT. It yields the protein CASSVARWNSPLHF.

This clonotype was seen once. V and J are TRBV5-1 and TRBJ2-2, with D possibly being TRBD1 (6 bases). This CDR3 contains 13 residues. Trimming removed 4 bases at V and 7 bases at J, with 11 bases between. In germline, CDR1 is SGHRS, CDR2 YFSETQ. DNA for the CDR3: TGCGCCAGCAGCGAACAGGGTATCGGGGAGCTGTTTTTT. It is translated as CASSEQGIGELFF.

This clonotype was detected a few times. The chain couples TRBV5-8 to TRBJ1-1, with 12 bases that match TRBD1. The junction had 8 bases not matched to a gene; V was cut back by 5 bases and J by 3 bases. The CDR3 runs to 16 residues. From germline, CDR1 is SGHTS and CDR2 YDEGEE. The CDR3 DNA follows: TGTGCCAGCAGTGCCGGGACAGGGGGCTTGGACACTGAAGCTTTCTTT. It yields the protein CASSAGTGGLDTEAFF.